These 5 T cell receptor beta chains came from one sample sequenced in a study of shared clonotypes between healthy human individuals. Sequenced by immunoSEQ multiplex PCR; TCRdb stores in-frame clones only, minus some. The profile covers about 2.4 million clones, with approximately 94% appearing a single time and 0.36% taken by the ten largest. Sequencing was done on a sample of naive CD4+ T cells from PBMCs. This sample's subset: CD45RA+ positively selected. The receptors were gathered from a man aged 18 to 29 in good health. Some clones in this sample may be carry-over from other donors' samples.

This sequence joins TRBV6-1 and TRBJ2-7; no definite D call. Germline lookup yields CDR1 MNHNS and CDR2 SASEGT. Trimming shortened V by 1 base and J by 3 bases, and 13 bases separated the two germline ends. CDR3 length: 15 residues. The CDR3 DNA follows: TGTGCCAGCAGTGAAGGTTTGGCTAGGTTCTACGAGCAGTACTTC. It is translated as CASSEGLARFYEQYF.

The genes are TRBV4-3 and TRBJ1-2, with D possibly TRBD1 on 6 matching bases. Trimming cost V 4 bases and J 0 bases, with 12 bases left between them. The germline gives CDR1 LGHNA, CDR2 YSLEER. The CDR3 has 15 residues. CDR3 amino acids: CASSPDSNANYGYTF. For the CDR3, the DNA is TGCGCCAGCAGCCCGGACAGTAACGCTAACTATGGCTACACCTTC.

The genes are TRBV7-8 and TRBJ2-2, with 10 bases lining up with TRBD2. The CDR3 consists of 16 residues. Looked up from germline, CDR1 is SGHVS and CDR2 is FQNEAQ. V was pared by 3 bases and J by 10 bases, with 11 bases of the junction left unmatched. The CDR3 sequence is CASSLSLAGVRVELFF. As DNA, the CDR3 is TGTGCCAGCAGCTTGAGCCTAGCGGGAGTTCGGGTGGAGCTGTTTTTT.

This chain uses TRBV30 with TRBJ2-7, with D perhaps matching TRBD2 (6 bases). Germline V gene lookup returns CDR1 GTSNPN and CDR2 SVGIG (reference sequence). V was shortened by 0 bases and J by 2 bases, with 14 bases between the two germline ends. This CDR3 contains 15 residues. CDR3 bases: TGTGCCTGGAGTGTAGGGCAGGGACTCACCTACGAGCAGTACTTC. Translating it yields CAWSVGQGLTYEQYF.

The rearrangement uses TRBV7-9 and TRBJ1-5; D may be TRBD1 (5 bases). In germline, CDR1 is SEHNR, CDR2 FQNEAQ (reference sequence). This CDR3 is built from 12 residues. V was clipped by 4 bases and J by 10 bases, with 11 bases between them. This CDR3 reads CASSWGSEPQHF. Written as DNA, the CDR3 is TGTGCCAGCAGCTGGGGGTCGGAACCCCAGCATTTT.